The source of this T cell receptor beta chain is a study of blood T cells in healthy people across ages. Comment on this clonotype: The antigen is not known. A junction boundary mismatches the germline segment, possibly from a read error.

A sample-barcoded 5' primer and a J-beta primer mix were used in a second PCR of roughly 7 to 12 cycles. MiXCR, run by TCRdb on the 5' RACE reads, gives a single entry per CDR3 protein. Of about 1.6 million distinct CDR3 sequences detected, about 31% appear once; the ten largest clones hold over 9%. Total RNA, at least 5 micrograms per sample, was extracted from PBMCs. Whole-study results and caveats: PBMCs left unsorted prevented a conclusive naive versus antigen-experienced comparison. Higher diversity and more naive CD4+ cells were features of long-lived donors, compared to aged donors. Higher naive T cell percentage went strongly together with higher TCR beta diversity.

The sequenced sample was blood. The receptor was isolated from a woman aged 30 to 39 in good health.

CDR3 nucleotide sequence: TGTACCAGCAGTTTACTAGGGTCTAGTGACAATGAGCAGTTCTTC. Translation: CTSSLLGSSDNEQFF. The rearrangement uses TRBV27 and TRBJ2-1; a possible D gene is TRBD2 (5 bases). This CDR3 comprises 15 residues. The germline V gene has CDR1 MNHEY and CDR2 SMNVEV (reference sequence).